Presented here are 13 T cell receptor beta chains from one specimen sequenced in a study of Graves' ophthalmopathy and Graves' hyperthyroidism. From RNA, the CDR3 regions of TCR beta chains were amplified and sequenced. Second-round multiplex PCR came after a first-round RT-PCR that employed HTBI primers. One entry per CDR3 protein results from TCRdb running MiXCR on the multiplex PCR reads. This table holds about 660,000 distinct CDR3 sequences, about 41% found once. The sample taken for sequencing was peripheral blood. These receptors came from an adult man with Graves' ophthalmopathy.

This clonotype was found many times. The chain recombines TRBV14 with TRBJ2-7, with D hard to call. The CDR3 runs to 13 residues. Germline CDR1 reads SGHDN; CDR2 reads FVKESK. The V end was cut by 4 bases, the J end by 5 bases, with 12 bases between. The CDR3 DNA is TGTGCCAGCAGCCCGACAAGATCTAACGAGCAGTACTTC. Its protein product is CASSPTRSNEQYF.

CDR3 DNA sequence: TGCAGCGTTCCCTTTGGCAATGAGCAGTTCTTC. The encoded protein is CSVPFGNEQFF. The chain couples TRBV29-1 to TRBJ2-1; D is unclear. In germline, CDR1 is SQVTM, CDR2 ANQGSEA. V lost 5 bases to trimming and J lost 6 bases, with 8 bases between them. The CDR3 covers 11 residues.

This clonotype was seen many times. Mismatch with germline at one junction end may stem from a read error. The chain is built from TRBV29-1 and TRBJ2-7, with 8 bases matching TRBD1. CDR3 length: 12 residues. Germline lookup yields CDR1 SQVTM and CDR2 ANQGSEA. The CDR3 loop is CNVRTGPYEQYF. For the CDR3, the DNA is TGCAACGTTAGGACAGGGCCCTACGAGCAGTACTTC.

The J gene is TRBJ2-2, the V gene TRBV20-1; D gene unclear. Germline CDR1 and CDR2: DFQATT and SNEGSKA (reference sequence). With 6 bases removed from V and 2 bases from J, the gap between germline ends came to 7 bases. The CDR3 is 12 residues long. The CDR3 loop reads CSAGPNTGELFF. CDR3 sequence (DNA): TGCAGTGCAGGGCCCAACACCGGGGAGCTGTTTTTT.

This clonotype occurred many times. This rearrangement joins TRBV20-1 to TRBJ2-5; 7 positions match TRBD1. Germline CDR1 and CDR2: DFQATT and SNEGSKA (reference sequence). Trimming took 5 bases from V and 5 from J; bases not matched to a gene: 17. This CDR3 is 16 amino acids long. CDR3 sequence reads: CSAQTPRQGDWETQYF. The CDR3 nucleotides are TGCAGTGCTCAAACGCCTAGACAGGGTGATTGGGAGACCCAGTACTTC.

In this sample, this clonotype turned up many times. CDR3 region: CAISPTNTEAFF. CDR3 coding DNA: TGTGCCATCAGTCCGACAAACACTGAAGCTTTCTTT. The rearrangement links TRBV10-3 to TRBJ1-1, with D unresolved. The CDR3 covers 12 residues. V gave up 5 bases and J gave up 2 bases, with 6 bases separating them. CDR1 and CDR2 (germline): ENHRY, SYGVKD.

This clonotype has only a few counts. CDR3 coding DNA: TGTGCCAGCAGTTTGGAGGAGCGGCGACGAGGAAACACCATATATTTT. Encoded protein: CASSLEERRRGNTIYF. This chain connects TRBV6-6 to TRBJ1-3; D unclear. Trimming removed 4 bases at V and 4 bases at J, with 17 bases between. In germline, CDR1 is MNHNY, CDR2 SVGAGI (reference sequence). The CDR3 is 16 residues long.

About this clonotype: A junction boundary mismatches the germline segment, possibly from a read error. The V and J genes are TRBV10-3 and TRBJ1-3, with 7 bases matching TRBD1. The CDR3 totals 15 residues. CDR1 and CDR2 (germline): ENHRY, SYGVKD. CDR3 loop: CAIRETGYSGNAIYF. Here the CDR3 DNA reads TGTGCCATCAGGGAGACAGGGTACTCTGGAAACGCCATATATTTT.

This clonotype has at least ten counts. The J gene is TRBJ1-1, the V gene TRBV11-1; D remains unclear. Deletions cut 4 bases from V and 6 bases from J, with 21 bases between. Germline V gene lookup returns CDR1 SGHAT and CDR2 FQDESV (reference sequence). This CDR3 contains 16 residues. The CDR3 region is CASSSARTFLFSEAFF. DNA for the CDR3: TGTGCCAGCAGCTCAGCCCGGACGTTCCTCTTCTCTGAAGCTTTCTTT.

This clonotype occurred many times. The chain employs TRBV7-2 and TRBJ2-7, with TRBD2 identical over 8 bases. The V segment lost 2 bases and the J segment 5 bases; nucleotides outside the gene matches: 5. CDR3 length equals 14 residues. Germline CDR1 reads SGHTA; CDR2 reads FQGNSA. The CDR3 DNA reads TGTGCCAGCAGCTTAACAGCGGGAGACGACGAGCAGTACTTC. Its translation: CASSLTAGDDEQYF. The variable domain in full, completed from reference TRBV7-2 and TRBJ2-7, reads GAGVSQSPSNKVTEKGKDVELRCDPISGHTALYWYRQSLGQGLEFLIYFQGNSAPDKSGLPSDRFSAERTGGSVSTLTIQRTQQEDSAVYLCASSLTAGDDEQYFGPGTRLTVT.

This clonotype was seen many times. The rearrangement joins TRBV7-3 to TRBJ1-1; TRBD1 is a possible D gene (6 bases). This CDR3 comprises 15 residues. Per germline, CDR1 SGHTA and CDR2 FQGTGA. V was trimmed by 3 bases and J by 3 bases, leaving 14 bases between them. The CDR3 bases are TGTGCCAGCAGCTTGAGAAGGGGGGCTTACACTGAAGCTTTCTTT. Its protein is CASSLRRGAYTEAFF.

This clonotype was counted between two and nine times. The CDR3 DNA sequence: TGTGCCAGCACAGCGCTACAGGGGGACTATGGCTACACCTTC. Translated: CASTALQGDYGYTF. The V gene is TRBV7-9, the J gene TRBJ1-2, with 8 positions matching TRBD1. This CDR3 region has 14 residues. V gave up 7 bases and J gave up 3 bases; unmatched junction bases: 7. Looked up from germline, CDR1 is SEHNR and CDR2 is FQNEAQ (reference sequence).

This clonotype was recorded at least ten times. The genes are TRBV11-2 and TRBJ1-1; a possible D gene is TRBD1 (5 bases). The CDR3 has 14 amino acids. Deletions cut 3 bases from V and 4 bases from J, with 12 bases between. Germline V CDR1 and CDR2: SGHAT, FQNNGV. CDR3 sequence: CASSLGRSGTEAFF. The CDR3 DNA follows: TGTGCCAGCAGCTTGGGACGGTCTGGCACTGAAGCTTTCTTT.